The clone carrying this TCR beta chain has more than one count but fewer than ten. The antigen is unknown. There were TCR beta CDR3 regions amplified from RNA transcripts. HTBI primers were used for first-round RT-PCR of the TCR CDR3. One entry per CDR3 protein, called by TCRdb with MiXCR from the multiplex PCR reads. The table lists roughly 420,000 distinct CDR3 sequences, more than 15% of them singletons. Each patient was aged 18 to 65 and had newly diagnosed hyperthyroidism of under 2 months' duration. This sample holds PBMCs from roughly 10 ml fresh peripheral blood. The data stem from a study of T cells in Graves' hyperthyroidism and ophthalmopathy. The study's findings and limits: The majority of expanded thyroid clonotypes above 0.001 also appeared in blood. Ophthalmopathy got predicted by the model a median around 6.8 months before its onset.

The germline CDR1 and CDR2 sequences are MGHRA and YSYEKL. The CDR3 is made up of 14 amino acids. With 2 bases removed from V and 6 bases from J, the gap between germline ends came to 11 bases. This TCR derives from a woman aged 18-29 years with Graves' hyperthyroidism. The sample taken for sequencing was blood. The gene calls are TRBV4-1 and TRBJ2-1, with D perhaps matching TRBD1 (6 bases). CDR3 coding DNA: TGCGCCAGCAGCCAACTCACAGGGACCAATGAGCAGTTCTTC. This translates into CASSQLTGTNEQFF.